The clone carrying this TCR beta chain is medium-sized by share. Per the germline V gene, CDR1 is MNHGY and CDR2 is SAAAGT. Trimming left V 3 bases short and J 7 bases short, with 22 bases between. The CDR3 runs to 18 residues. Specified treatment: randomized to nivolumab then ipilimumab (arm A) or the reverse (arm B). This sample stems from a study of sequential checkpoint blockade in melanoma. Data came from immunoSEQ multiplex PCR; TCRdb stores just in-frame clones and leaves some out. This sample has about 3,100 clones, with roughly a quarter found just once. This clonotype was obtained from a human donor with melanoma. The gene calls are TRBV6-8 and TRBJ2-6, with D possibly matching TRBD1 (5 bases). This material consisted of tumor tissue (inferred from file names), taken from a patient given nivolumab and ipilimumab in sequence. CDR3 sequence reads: CASSYRPDTGSLANVLTF. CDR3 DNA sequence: TGTGCCAGCAGTTATCGGCCGGACACCGGATCTTTAGCCAACGTCCTGACTTTC.